The present T cell receptor (beta chain) was sequenced within a study of T-cell reconstitution after alpha-beta-depleted transplantation in children. Regarding the study as a whole: Reportedly, roughly two months post-transplant, alpha-beta T cells arose from several hundred expanded graft clones. Some patients' high day-60 TCRbeta diversity was traced to surviving recipient T cells and thymic progenitors. After one year, T-cell counts and TCRbeta diversity mostly came from new T cells.

Preparation of the TCRbeta library used unique molecular identifiers. A single record per CDR3 protein comes from TCRdb applying MiXCR to the PCR reads. Of under 250,000 distinct CDR3 sequences listed, under 20% are singletons. Details on this clonotype: Its antigen is currently unknown.

Germline V gene lookup returns CDR1 SQVTM and CDR2 ANQGSEA. The V and J ends lost 7 bases and 10 bases, in that order; junction bases with no gene match: 13. The CDR3 extends over 13 amino acids. The clonotype comes from a male patient aged 2 to 9 who had a stem cell transplant for acute lymphoblastic leukemia, so the T cells may come from the graft donor. Sequences were derived from PBMCs, mostly from graft donor cells, sampled 360 days after TCRalphabeta/CD19-depleted stem cell transplant. The chain employs TRBV29-1 and TRBJ2-1; 7 positions agree with TRBD1. The CDR3, as DNA: TGCAGCGCTGACAGGGCACCTGGCGGGGAGCAGTTCTTC. It yields the protein CSADRAPGGEQFF.